This T cell receptor beta chain was sequenced in a study of blood T cell repertoires in COVID-19. Study as a whole: Sites in the United States, Italy and Spain provided acute and convalescent COVID-19 samples. In each case, the material was cDNA or gDNA derived from T cells, B-cell-depleted T cells, or PBMCs.

The CDR3 consists of 20 residues. With V trimmed by 0 bases and J by 0 bases, 11 bases remained unmatched. Per the germline V gene, CDR1 is LGHNA and CDR2 is YSLEER. Under the authors' procedure: Reference gene primer amplification gave nucleated cell count estimates. TCRdb keeps only in-frame clones here, not all; method: immunoSEQ multiplex PCR. V, J and clone size reflect that table, while D and trimming were determined from the DNA. Among around 120,000 clones listed, over 75% were seen once. This clonotype originated in a human donor with active COVID-19. The donor label of this sample is uncertain. Sequencing was carried out using peripheral blood. The rearrangement joins TRBV4-3 to TRBJ1-4, with TRBD1 matching over 9 bases. CDR3 coding DNA: TGCGCCAGCAGCCAAGACGTCACAGGGGGCCAAGTGGCAACTAATGAAAAACTGTTTTTT. Its protein is CASSQDVTGGQVATNEKLFF.